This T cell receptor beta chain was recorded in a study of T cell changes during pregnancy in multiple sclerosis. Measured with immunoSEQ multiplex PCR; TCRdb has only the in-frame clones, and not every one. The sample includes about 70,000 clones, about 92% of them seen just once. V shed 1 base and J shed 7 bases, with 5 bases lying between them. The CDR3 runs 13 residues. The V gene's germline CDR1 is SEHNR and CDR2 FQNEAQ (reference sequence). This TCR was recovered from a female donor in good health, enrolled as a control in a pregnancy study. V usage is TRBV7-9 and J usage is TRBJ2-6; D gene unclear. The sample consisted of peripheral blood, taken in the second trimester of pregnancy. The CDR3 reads CASSLVSANVLTF. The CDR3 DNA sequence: TGTGCCAGCAGCTTAGTTTCTGCCAACGTCCTGACTTTC. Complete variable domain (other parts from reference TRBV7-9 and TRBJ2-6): DTGVSQNPRHKITKRGQNVTFRCDPISEHNRLYWYRQTLGQGPEFLTYFQNEAQLEKSRLLSDRFSAERPKGSFSTLEIQRTEQGDSAMYLCASSLVSANVLTFGAGSRLTVL.